This T cell receptor beta chain appears in the sequencing data of a study of neoadjuvant nivolumab and ipilimumab in lung cancer. General study points: From pretherapy to surgery, tumor richness and clonality rose with dual therapy. Resected tumors had greater TCR richness and clonality than uninvolved lung. Pathologic regression was not significantly tied to TCR clonality.

Assay: immunoSEQ multiplex PCR; the TCRdb copy retains only in-frame clones and omits some. The data show approximately 35,000 clones, with more than 90% seen just once and 2% to 2.5% held by the top ten. A single count supports this clone. Antigen specificity is unknown. The CDR3 has 15 amino acids. From germline, CDR1 is SGHVS and CDR2 FNYEAQ. The V gene lost 5 bases and the J gene lost 0 bases, with 14 bases spanning the gap. The sequencing used peripheral blood, collected after neoadjuvant nivolumab, alone or with ipilimumab, at or shortly before surgery. The rearrangement links TRBV7-6 to TRBJ2-7; no firm D call. The source of this sequence is an adult with non-small cell lung cancer. CDR3 sequence reads: CASSIGRLSSYEQYF. CDR3 sequence (DNA): TGTGCCAGCAGCATCGGACGGTTGAGCTCCTACGAGCAGTACTTC. The full variable domain, its missing parts supplied by reference TRBV7-6 and TRBJ2-7, is GAGVSQSPRYKVTKRGQDVALRCDPISGHVSLYWYRQALGQGPEFLTYFNYEAQQDKSGLPNDRFSAERPEGSISTLTIQRTEQRDSAMYRCASSIGRLSSYEQYFGPGTRLTVT.